This T cell receptor beta chain was sequenced for a study of T cell responses to AZD1222 COVID-19 vaccine. Findings and caveats of the study: Of spike-specific TCRs, nearly half reportedly target regions left unmutated in variants. Only a handful of AZD1222 recipients tested seropositive at baseline. Spike regions recognized by vaccine-associated CD4 TCRs spanned the protein, led by 160-218 and 743-854. When two AZD1222 doses had been given, Spike-specific TCR breadth and depth rose.

Using immunoSEQ multiplex PCR, the repertoire was profiled, and TCRdb retains in-frame clones only, with some absent. The repertoire includes just over 90,000 clones, roughly nine tenths of them detected once, and under 3% sits in the top ten. Worth noting for this clone: No antigen is known for it.

Specimen: peripheral blood, collected 28 days after the second AZD1222 dose. This clonotype was sampled from an adult who received the AZD1222 COVID-19 vaccine.

The CDR3 DNA is TGTGCCAGCAGCTCACAGGGGTTTGGCTACACCTTC. This gives the protein CASSSQGFGYTF. The chain joins TRBV11-2 to TRBJ1-2; 7 bases align to TRBD1. The CDR3 consists of 12 residues. Germline V gene sequence: CDR1 SGHAT, CDR2 FQNNGV. V lost 4 bases and J lost 7; bases outside the gene matches: 3.